Listed here are 31 T cell receptor beta chains from one sample, sequenced in a study of blood T cell repertoires in COVID-19. Assay used: immunoSEQ multiplex PCR; TCRdb lists only in-frame clones, some missing. The top ten hold approximately 13% of the sample, which has roughly 57,000 clones, more than 60% seen once. Sequencing input: peripheral blood. The source is an older woman with acute or convalescent COVID-19.

The genes are TRBV5-4 and TRBJ2-7; D might be TRBD1 (7 bases). Germline CDR1 SGHNT, CDR2 YYREEE (reference sequence). The ends were cut back, 3 bases at V and 1 base at J, with 11 bases in the middle. The CDR3 is made up of 14 amino acids. The DNA for the CDR3 is TGTGCCAGCAGCTCCTCAGGGGGGTCCTACGAGCAGTACTTC. It codes for CASSSSGGSYEQYF.

The J gene is TRBJ1-1, the V gene TRBV11-2; no reliable D call. From germline, CDR1 is SGHAT and CDR2 FQNNGV. CDR3 length: 16 amino acids. The ends were cut back, 3 bases at V and 0 bases at J, with 14 bases in the middle. CDR3 nucleotides: TGTGCCAGCAGCTTCAGCCGGCAGACTCTGAACACTGAAGCTTTCTTT. As protein: CASSFSRQTLNTEAFF.

This sequence joins TRBV12-3 or TRBV12-4 and TRBJ2-1; 9 bases agree with TRBD2. Trimming at V came to 3 bases and at J to 6 bases, leaving 0 bases not matched to a gene. The CDR3 runs 13 residues. The CDR3 region has the DNA TGTGCCAGCAGTTTGCGGGGGGGCAATGAGCAGTTCTTC. This translates into CASSLRGGNEQFF.

In nucleotides, the CDR3 is TGTGCCAGTAGTGCCTGGAACCGGGACAGGGATAACAATGAGCAGTTCTTC. This gives the protein CASSAWNRDRDNNEQFF. V and J are TRBV19 and TRBJ2-1; 9 bases agree with TRBD1. V was clipped by 5 bases and J by 5 bases; unmatched bases: 13. Germline-derived CDR1 and CDR2 are LNHDA and SQIVND (reference sequence). This CDR3 comprises 17 residues.

The chain uses TRBV20-1 and TRBJ2-1; TRBD1 matches at 8 bases. V lost 0 bases, J lost 15 bases, and 4 bases stayed unmatched. The CDR3 totals 11 residues. Germline-derived CDR1 and CDR2 are DFQATT and SNEGSKA (reference sequence). CDR3 DNA: TGCAGTGCTAGAGATAACACAGGGGGGTTCTTC. Its translation: CSARDNTGGFF.

The chain has TRBV28 and TRBJ1-5, with a tentative D call TRBD1 (6 bases). Germline CDR1 reads MDHEN; CDR2 reads SYDVKM. Trimming took 5 bases from V and 4 from J, leaving 9 bases between them. The CDR3 is 13 amino acids. The CDR3 DNA follows: TGTGCCAGCAGTACAGGGCTGAATCAGCCCCAGCATTTT. Its translation is CASSTGLNQPQHF.

This chain joins TRBV19 and TRBJ1-1; possible D gene TRBD1, 6 bases. The CDR3 covers 13 residues. Trimming took off 8 bases at V and 5 bases at J, with 15 bases between the two ends. The germline V gene encodes CDR1 LNHDA and CDR2 SQIVND (reference sequence). CDR3 sequence: CASRWGRKTEAFF. The DNA for the CDR3 is TGTGCCAGTCGATGGGGGCGCAAAACTGAAGCTTTCTTT.

J is TRBJ2-1 and V is TRBV11-3; perhaps TRBD2 as D (7 bases). The CDR3 is made up of 15 amino acids. V dropped 6 bases and J dropped 7 bases, with 19 bases sitting between them. From germline, CDR1 is SGHNT and CDR2 YENEEA. Written as DNA, the CDR3 is TGTGCCAGCAGTCCAGGAGGGGGGGAAGGGAATGAGCAGTTCTTC. This sequence encodes CASSPGGGEGNEQFF.

V gene TRBV14 combines with J gene TRBJ2-1; TRBD2 agrees at 10 bases. V dropped 5 bases and J dropped 4; count of bases not matched to a gene: 23. Per germline, CDR1 SGHDN and CDR2 FVKESK. The CDR3 is made up of 21 amino acids. As DNA, the CDR3 is TGTGCCAGCAGCTTCAGAATCCCCGGGACTAGCGCACAACTCAAATACAATGAGCAGTTCTTC. Amino acids: CASSFRIPGTSAQLKYNEQFF. The complete variable domain, with remaining parts taken from reference TRBV14 and TRBJ2-1, reads EAGVTQFPSHSVIEKGQTVTLRCDPISGHDNLYWYRRVMGKEIKFLLHFVKESKQDESGMPNNRFLAERTGGTYSTLKVQPAELEDSGVYFCASSFRIPGTSAQLKYNEQFFGPGTRLTVL.

The V call is TRBV15, the J call TRBJ1-4; D gene uncertain. In germline, CDR1 is LNHNV, CDR2 YYDKDF (reference sequence). The CDR3 totals 14 residues. V lost 7 bases and J 2 bases, leaving 11 bases between the germline ends. The CDR3 is CATIRGGTNEKLFF. The CDR3, as DNA: TGTGCCACCATCCGGGGAGGGACTAATGAAAAACTGTTTTTT.

This clone was seen a handful of times. This rearrangement joins TRBV5-1 to TRBJ1-2, with 8 bases matching TRBD1. The CDR3 contains 15 residues. Per the germline V gene, CDR1 is SGHRS and CDR2 is YFSETQ. V dropped 3 bases and J dropped 5; count of bases not matched to a gene: 9. CDR3 nucleotide sequence: TGCGCCAGCAGCTCAAGGACAGGGTCAGGGTATGGCTACACCTTC. Translation: CASSSRTGSGYGYTF.

The chain recombines TRBV19 with TRBJ2-7; 7 bases line up with TRBD1. Germline CDR1 is LNHDA and CDR2 is SQIVND (reference sequence). This CDR3 is 14 amino acids long. J was trimmed by 1 base and V by 2 bases; bases with no gene match: 2. The CDR3 is CASSIPGQSYEQYF. The DNA of the CDR3 is TGTGCCAGTAGTATACCGGGACAGTCCTACGAGCAGTACTTC.

The CDR3 here is CASEEGDSSYEQYV. The CDR3 region has the DNA TGTGCCAGCGAAGAGGGGGACAGCTCCTACGAGCAGTACGTC. This chain connects TRBV2 to TRBJ2-7; 7 bases align to TRBD1. Trimming cost V 8 bases and J 0 bases; bases outside gene matches: 7. The CDR3 contains 14 residues. CDR1 is SNHLY, CDR2 FYNNEI, per germline.

J is TRBJ1-5 and V is TRBV7-3, with D tentatively TRBD1 (5 bases). Germline assignment: CDR1 SGHTA and CDR2 FQGTGA. This CDR3 region has 13 residues. The V gene lost 5 bases and the J gene lost 6 bases, with 11 bases spanning the gap. The CDR3 loop is CASSGGTGQPQHF. The CDR3 DNA reads as TGTGCCAGCAGCGGGGGGACGGGTCAGCCCCAGCATTTT.

This clone was counted ten times or more. The chain couples TRBV6-6 to TRBJ1-6, with unresolved D. With 6 bases removed from V and 7 bases from J, the gap between germline ends came to 13 bases. CDR1 is MNHNY and CDR2 is SVGAGI in the germline V gene (reference sequence). The CDR3 runs 14 residues. The CDR3 DNA reads TGTGCCAGCAGGCCGCGGGTCGAGAATTCACCCCTCCACTTT. It specifies CASRPRVENSPLHF.

The chain combines TRBV5-4 with TRBJ2-1, with D maybe TRBD2 (6 bases). The CDR3 sequence is 16 residues long. Trimming cost V 0 bases and J 3 bases, with 13 bases left between them. The germline V gene encodes CDR1 SGHNT and CDR2 YYREEE (reference sequence). The CDR3 spells CASSLEGHGGYNEQFF. As DNA, the CDR3 is TGTGCCAGCAGCTTGGAAGGACACGGGGGCTACAATGAGCAGTTCTTC.

This clone appeared a few times. The chain links TRBV10-1 to TRBJ1-2; D remains unclear. Germline loops: CDR1 WNHNN, CDR2 SYGVQD (reference sequence). Trimming stripped 4 bases from V and 8 bases from J, with 14 bases between. The CDR3 extends over 13 amino acids. The CDR3 sequence: CASSAGPSRGYTF. The CDR3 DNA follows: TGCGCCAGCAGTGCAGGCCCTTCAAGGGGCTACACCTTC.

This chain uses TRBV30 with TRBJ1-5, with D possibly TRBD1 on 5 matching bases. The CDR3 covers 16 residues. Germline V CDR1 and CDR2: GTSNPN, SVGIG (reference sequence). Trimming took 0 bases from V and 0 from J, leaving 12 bases between them. CDR3 residues: CAWSVLGGYSNQPQHF. The DNA of the CDR3 is TGTGCCTGGAGTGTACTTGGGGGGTATAGCAATCAGCCCCAGCATTTT.

The rearrangement joins TRBV2 to TRBJ1-2, with D unresolved. V shed 6 bases and J shed 8 bases, with 19 bases lying between them. The germline CDR1 and CDR2 sequences are SNHLY and FYNNEI. The CDR3 has 14 residues. For the CDR3, the DNA is TGTGCCAGCAGCTCCCACCCCCGGGTCGAAGGCTACACCTTC. Residues: CASSSHPRVEGYTF. The variable domain in full, with the rest retrieved from reference TRBV2 and TRBJ1-2, is EPEVTQTPSHQVTQMGQEVILRCVPISNHLYFYWYRQILGQKVEFLVSFYNNEISEKSEIFDDQFSVERPDGSNFTLKIRSTKLEDSAMYFCASSSHPRVEGYTFGSGTRLTVV.

This clone was recorded a few times. This chain links TRBV6-1 with TRBJ1-1, with D tentatively TRBD1 (6 bases). Germline lookup yields CDR1 MNHNS and CDR2 SASEGT. The CDR3 covers 14 residues. V dropped 3 bases and J dropped 11 bases, with 19 bases sitting between them. CDR3 sequence: CASSDPRDIRRAFF. DNA for the CDR3: TGTGCCAGCAGTGACCCACGGGACATAAGGAGGGCTTTCTTT.

The rearrangement joins TRBV6-5 to TRBJ2-7; 7 bases align to TRBD2. CDR3 length: 14 amino acids. Germline V gene lookup returns CDR1 MNHEY and CDR2 SVGAGI. Unmatched junction bases numbered 6, after V lost 5 bases and J lost 2 bases. DNA of the CDR3: TGTGCCAGCAGTCCCGGGACTACAACCTACGAGCAGTACTTC. The encoded protein is CASSPGTTTYEQYF.

This clone appeared once. The V gene is TRBV19, the J gene TRBJ1-2; D is perhaps TRBD1 (6 bases). Trimming left V 8 bases short and J 4 bases short, with 20 bases between. This CDR3 comprises 15 residues. Germline V CDR1 and CDR2: LNHDA, SQIVND (reference sequence). The CDR3 loop reads CASSQGPPVGYGYTF. The CDR3 bases are TGTGCCAGTTCACAGGGTCCCCCGGTTGGCTATGGCTACACCTTC. Full variable domain (outside the CDR3, taken from reference TRBV19 and TRBJ1-2): DGGITQSPKYLFRKEGQNVTLSCEQNLNHDAMYWYRQDPGQGLRLIYYSQIVNDFQKGDIAEGYSVSREKKESFPLTVTSAQKNPTAFYLCASSQGPPVGYGYTFGSGTRLTVV.

V and J are TRBV5-1 and TRBJ2-7, with 7 bases aligning to TRBD1. The V segment lost 4 bases and the J segment 2 bases; nucleotides outside the gene matches: 3. In germline, CDR1 is SGHRS, CDR2 YFSETQ. This CDR3 region has 13 residues. The CDR3 coding sequence is TGCGCCAGCAGCCCCACAGGGGCCTACGAGCAGTACGTC. Amino acids: CASSPTGAYEQYV.

This chain links TRBV19 with TRBJ1-5; possible D gene TRBD1, 6 bases. V was clipped by 7 bases and J by 2 bases, with 12 bases between them. CDR1 is LNHDA, CDR2 SQIVND, per germline (reference sequence). The length of the CDR3 is 14 residues. DNA for the CDR3: TGTGCCAGTAAGACAGGTGAGGGCAATCAGCCCCAGCATTTT. Translation: CASKTGEGNQPQHF. Filled out from reference TRBV19 and TRBJ1-5, the complete variable domain reads DGGITQSPKYLFRKEGQNVTLSCEQNLNHDAMYWYRQDPGQGLRLIYYSQIVNDFQKGDIAEGYSVSREKKESFPLTVTSAQKNPTAFYLCASKTGEGNQPQHFGDGTRLSIL.

Only one count was recorded for this clone. The genes are TRBV10-3 and TRBJ2-2; a weak D match, TRBD1 (6 bases). The CDR3 covers 12 residues. Per germline, CDR1 ENHRY and CDR2 SYGVKD. V gave up 11 bases and J gave up 5 bases, with 12 bases separating them. The CDR3 region has the DNA TGTGCCGTCCGGACAGAAACCGGGGAGCTGTTTTTT. It codes for CAVRTETGELFF.

The chain uses TRBV4-1 and TRBJ2-7; TRBD2 aligns across 11 bases. TRBJ2-1 matches the DNA end more closely, so the J call is doubtful. The CDR3 spans 15 residues. CDR1 and CDR2 from the germline V gene are MGHRA and YSYEKL. The CDR3 protein is CASSYRLAGLNEQFF. CDR3 nucleotide sequence: TGCGCCAGCAGCTACCGACTAGCGGGGCTCAATGAGCAGTTCTTC.

This clone turned up a few times. The V gene is TRBV5-8, the J gene TRBJ2-1; TRBD2 matches at 7 bases. The junction had 10 bases not matched to a gene; V was cut back by 2 bases and J by 8 bases. In germline, CDR1 is SGHTS, CDR2 YDEGEE. There are 15 residues in the CDR3. The CDR3 spells CASSFGLVGGDEQFF. The CDR3 DNA follows: TGTGCCAGCAGCTTCGGGCTAGTGGGAGGGGATGAGCAGTTCTTC.

V gene TRBV3-1 (or the pseudogene TRBV3-2) combines with J gene TRBJ2-3; TRBD1 matches at 9 bases. Germline CDR1 reads LGHDT; CDR2 reads YNNKEL (reference sequence). Trimming took 0 bases from V and 7 from J; bases not matched to a gene: 11. The CDR3 sequence is 17 residues long. The CDR3 protein is CASSQEGRRTGEYTQYF. For the CDR3, the DNA is TGTGCCAGCAGCCAAGAGGGTCGTCGGACAGGGGAATATACGCAGTATTTT.

V gene TRBV2 combines with J gene TRBJ2-1; maybe TRBD2 (5 bases). In germline, CDR1 is SNHLY, CDR2 FYNNEI. The CDR3 sequence is 13 residues long. V lost 6 bases, J lost 7 bases, and 13 bases lay in between. The CDR3 is CASRFLGGNEQFF. In DNA, the CDR3 is TGTGCCAGCAGGTTCCTCGGAGGAAATGAGCAGTTCTTC.

The chain joins TRBV5-4 to TRBJ2-1; 8 nucleotides align to TRBD1. The J segment lost 4 bases and the V segment lost 4 bases, leaving 10 bases of the junction unmatched. The CDR3 loop spans 16 amino acids. Germline-derived CDR1 and CDR2 are SGHNT and YYREEE (reference sequence). The CDR3 region is CASSPRRGTGYNEQFF. Here the CDR3 DNA reads TGTGCCAGCAGCCCGCGTCGGGGGACAGGTTACAATGAGCAGTTCTTC.

The chain uses TRBV29-1 and TRBJ1-2; D ambiguous. V was clipped by 6 bases and J by 2 bases, with 10 bases between them. Germline CDR1 SQVTM, CDR2 ANQGSEA. This CDR3 comprises 12 residues. In DNA form, the CDR3 reads TGCAGCGTGACGGGAGGGAACTATGGCTACACCTTC. It translates to CSVTGGNYGYTF. Looking up the rest from reference TRBV29-1 and TRBJ1-2 gives the full variable domain: SAVISQKPSRDICQRGTSLTIQCQVDSQVTMMFWYRQQPGQSLTLIATANQGSEATYESGFVIDKFPISRPNLTFSTLTVSNMSPEDSSIYLCSVTGGNYGYTFGSGTRLTVV.